The rows below give T cell receptor beta chains drawn from one sample of a study of blood T cell dynamics during melanoma immunotherapy. Only in-frame clones appear in the TCRdb table, and some are missing; sequencing was by immunoSEQ multiplex PCR. This sample has 11,000 to 15,000 clones, with more than 80% found just once. The sample consisted of blood, taken from a patient treated with checkpoint blockade. Every receptor here comes from a human donor with melanoma. The CDR3 runs from the conserved cysteine through the conserved F or W. Each record gives: V gene, J gene, CDR3 protein.

v_call: TRBV19
j_call: TRBJ2-1
cdr3_aa: CASSIWQGSGEQFF

v_call: TRBV27
j_call: TRBJ2-7
cdr3_aa: CASSLSPGPRSGEQYF

v_call: TRBV7-3
j_call: TRBJ2-3
cdr3_aa: CASSLTGSSGTPDTQYF

v_call: TRBV6-5
j_call: TRBJ2-7
cdr3_aa: CASSLQGLSEQYF

v_call: TRBV28
j_call: TRBJ2-3
cdr3_aa: CASSLLAGGTDTQYF

v_call: TRBV11-3
j_call: TRBJ2-1
cdr3_aa: CASSLGYNEQFF

v_call: TRBV5-1
j_call: TRBJ1-5
cdr3_aa: CASSLWGLPKEPQHF

v_call: TRBV4-3
j_call: TRBJ2-5
cdr3_aa: CASSQEIGAGQETQYF

v_call: TRBV5-1
j_call: TRBJ2-1
cdr3_aa: CASRDEPSNEQFF

v_call: TRBV14
j_call: TRBJ2-3
cdr3_aa: CASRRTGGVGTQYF

v_call: TRBV21-1
j_call: TRBJ2-4
cdr3_aa: CASRPGPAVAKNIQYF

v_call: TRBV2
j_call: TRBJ2-1
cdr3_aa: CASSFLGSSYNEQFF